This TCR beta chain was recovered during a study of cytomegalovirus exposure and HLA in healthy donors. Study-wide findings and caveats: The study found most TCR sequences rare, yet found some public TCRs in many donors.

A multiplex PCR was run with 60 Vbeta primers and 13 Jbeta primers. This table comes from immunoSEQ multiplex PCR, and its TCRdb copy is limited to in-frame clones, with some not included. The table includes almost 200,000 clones, approximately 79% detected once. The germline gives CDR1 SGHRS, CDR2 YFSETQ. The length of the CDR3 is 13 residues. V was trimmed by 1 base and J by 2 bases, leaving 7 bases between them. There are a few counts of this clone. Its antigen remains unknown. The chain has TRBV5-1 and TRBJ2-7; D remains ambiguous. Specimen: PBMCs. This TCR came from a woman aged 30 to 39 in good health and CMV-seropositive. The CDR3 DNA reads as TGCGCCAGCAGCTTGAGTAGTCCCTACGAGCAGTACTTC. Translation gives CASSLSSPYEQYF.